A single sample is the source of the 13 T cell receptor beta chains below, sequenced in a study of CD8 T cells in Susac syndrome. Reverse transcription of roughly 0.5 to 1 ug RNA was carried out with random hexamers. TCRdb processed the immunoSEQ multiplex PCR reads anew with MiXCR; each CDR3 protein has one entry. The sample lists some 200,000 distinct CDR3 sequences, 95% seen once, with roughly 0.09% in the top ten. The sequencing sample was made of CD4+ T cells from PBMCs. The source is a human donor with multiple sclerosis.

The rearrangement links TRBV3-1 to TRBJ2-3; TRBD2 is a possible D gene (6 bases). CDR3 size: 15 residues. V lost 0 bases to trimming and J lost 2 bases, with 9 bases between them. Germline values: CDR1 LGHDT, CDR2 YNNKEL (reference sequence). The DNA of the CDR3 is TGTGCCAGCAGCCAAGATGGACTACCCACAGATACGCAGTATTTT. Translated, it gives CASSQDGLPTDTQYF.

The count of this clonotype is one. CDR3 loop: CASSQAVAGDPQFF. The DNA of the CDR3 is TGTGCCAGCAGCCAAGCCGTAGCGGGAGACCCCCAGTTCTTC. The rearrangement links TRBV3-1 to TRBJ2-1, with 9 bases fitting TRBD2. CDR3 length: 14 amino acids. Germline V gene data show CDR1 as LGHDT and CDR2 as YNNKEL (reference sequence). Trimming removed 1 base from V and 13 bases from J; junction bases left unmatched: 8.

This clonotype was counted once. V and J are TRBV30 and TRBJ2-2, with 8 positions matching TRBD1. Germline V gene lookup returns CDR1 GTSNPN and CDR2 SVGIG (reference sequence). With 3 bases clipped from V and 6 bases from J, the junction kept 6 bases outside the gene matches. CDR3 length: 14 residues. CDR3 protein: CAWRETGAPGELFF. CDR3 in DNA: TGTGCCTGGAGGGAGACAGGGGCCCCCGGGGAGCTGTTTTTT.

The chain employs TRBV27 and TRBJ1-6; TRBD1 aligns across 8 bases. The CDR3 runs to 15 residues. Per the germline V gene, CDR1 is MNHEY and CDR2 is SMNVEV (reference sequence). V was pared by 7 bases and J by 9 bases, with 11 bases of the junction left unmatched. In DNA, the CDR3 is TGTGCCAGCAACGACCAGGGGGCGCGTGGTTCACCCCTCCACTTT. It encodes CASNDQGARGSPLHF.

The chain recombines TRBV5-1 with TRBJ1-1, with D unresolved. This CDR3 region has 12 residues. V lost 4 bases and J lost 4, with 8 bases in between. Germline CDR1 is SGHRS and CDR2 is YFSETQ. The CDR3 DNA reads TGCGCCAGCAGCCAGGACGGCACTGAAGCTTTCTTT. It specifies CASSQDGTEAFF. Full variable domain (rest looked up from reference TRBV5-1 and TRBJ1-1): KAGVTQTPRYLIKTRGQQVTLSCSPISGHRSVSWYQQTPGQGLQFLFEYFSETQRNKGNFPGRFSGRQFSNSRSEMNVSTLELGDSALYLCASSQDGTEAFFGQGTRLTVV.

The chain joins TRBV18 to TRBJ2-5; D remains ambiguous. V was pared by 1 base and J by 5 bases, with 14 bases between. Germline loops: CDR1 KGHSH, CDR2 LQKENI. This CDR3 contains 15 residues. The CDR3 loop reads CASSPQLLVGETQYF. The CDR3 DNA is TGTGCCAGCTCACCACAGCTCCTAGTGGGGGAGACCCAGTACTTC.

The rearrangement links TRBV2 to TRBJ2-1, with no clear D. Germline V CDR1 and CDR2: SNHLY, FYNNEI. The CDR3 runs to 9 residues. Trimming took off 11 bases at V and 10 bases at J, with 9 bases between the two ends. DNA of the CDR3: TGTGCCGTCCTCAGGGAGCAGTTCTTC. It codes for CAVLREQFF.

The chain carries TRBV2 and TRBJ2-1, with D hard to call. The germline gives CDR1 SNHLY, CDR2 FYNNEI. Trimming removed 5 bases from V and 5 bases from J, with 22 bases in between. This CDR3 contains 17 residues. CDR3 coding DNA: TGTGCCAGCAGTTTTCCGAACTGGACGCCAGCAAACAATGAGCAGTTCTTC. The encoded protein is CASSFPNWTPANNEQFF.

J is TRBJ2-7 and V is TRBV29-1; D is undetermined. Germline V gene data show CDR1 as SQVTM and CDR2 as ANQGSEA. The CDR3 length is 12 residues. V lost 7 bases and J lost 4, with 14 bases in between. In DNA, the CDR3 is TGCAGCGCTAAGATCGGGCCTTACGAGCAGTACTTC. Translating it yields CSAKIGPYEQYF.

The rearrangement uses TRBV14 and TRBJ2-7, with D possibly being TRBD1 (6 bases). Germline CDR1 reads SGHDN; CDR2 reads FVKESK. The CDR3 extends over 15 amino acids. V lost 0 bases to trimming and J lost 2 bases, with 11 bases between them. The CDR3, as DNA: TGTGCCAGCAGCCAAGATTCCCGGACAGCCTACGAGCAGTACTTC. Translating it yields CASSQDSRTAYEQYF. The whole variable domain, filled in from reference TRBV14 and TRBJ2-7, reads EAGVTQFPSHSVIEKGQTVTLRCDPISGHDNLYWYRRVMGKEIKFLLHFVKESKQDESGMPNNRFLAERTGGTYSTLKVQPAELEDSGVYFCASSQDSRTAYEQYFGPGTRLTVT.

V usage is TRBV9 and J usage is TRBJ2-1; TRBD2 is a possible D gene (7 bases). Germline V lookup: CDR1 SGDLS, CDR2 YYNGEE. V shed 0 bases and J shed 4 bases, with 14 bases lying between them. The CDR3 is 16 amino acids. The CDR3 here is CASSVGGGTTYNEQFF. CDR3 DNA: TGTGCCAGCAGCGTAGGGGGAGGGACAACGTACAATGAGCAGTTCTTC.

The rearrangement uses TRBV3-1 and TRBJ1-2, with 7 bases matching TRBD1. Germline CDR1 LGHDT, CDR2 YNNKEL (reference sequence). Trimming took 4 bases from V and 7 from J; bases not matched to a gene: 6. This CDR3 is 13 amino acids long. This CDR3 is CASSLGAGGGYTF. For the CDR3, the DNA is TGTGCCAGCAGCCTTGGCGCAGGGGGTGGCTACACCTTC.

This clonotype was recorded only once. The chain carries TRBV5-1 and TRBJ2-3, with TRBD2 as a possible D gene (5 bases). V lost 4 bases and J lost 2, with 20 bases in between. This CDR3 is 17 amino acids long. The germline CDR1 and CDR2 sequences are SGHRS and YFSETQ. The CDR3 spells CASSGVLGLEITDTQYF. The CDR3 DNA reads TGCGCCAGCAGCGGGGTACTAGGTCTCGAGATCACAGATACGCAGTATTTT.